The 22 T cell receptor beta chains below all came from one sample that was sequenced in a study of blood T cell repertoires in COVID-19. Profiling relied on immunoSEQ multiplex PCR, and the TCRdb table lists in-frame clones only, not all of them. The sample records about 210,000 clones, roughly four fifths being singletons. The sequenced sample consisted of PBMCs or T cells enriched from blood (not recorded which). These receptors were collected from a man aged 40-50 years who had recovered from COVID-19.

CDR3: CASSPGQGINQPQHF. CDR3 nucleotide sequence: TGTGCCAGCTCACCGGGACAGGGAATCAATCAGCCCCAGCATTTT. The rearrangement joins TRBV18 to TRBJ1-5; 9 bases are a match to TRBD1. Trimming at V came to 3 bases and at J to 3 bases, leaving 3 bases not matched to a gene. The CDR3 extends over 15 amino acids. Looked up from germline, CDR1 is KGHSH and CDR2 is LQKENI.

CDR3 amino acids: CASSLGGQGRAPQHF. CDR3 DNA: TGTGCCAGCAGCTTAGGAGGACAGGGCCGGGCGCCCCAGCATTTT. The rearrangement uses TRBV7-2 and TRBJ1-5, with 8 bases identical to TRBD1. CDR1 and CDR2 from the germline V gene are SGHTA and FQGNSA. This CDR3 has 15 amino acids. Trimming at V came to 1 base and at J to 9 bases, leaving 8 bases not matched to a gene.

The J gene is TRBJ1-4, the V gene TRBV30; 12 bases align to TRBD1. This CDR3 spans 16 amino acids. Germline V CDR1 and CDR2: GTSNPN, SVGIG (reference sequence). The J segment lost 8 bases and the V segment lost 8 bases, leaving 15 bases of the junction unmatched. CDR3 loop: CAGSGTGGSRDEKLFF. As DNA, the CDR3 is TGTGCCGGCTCGGGGACAGGGGGCTCCCGGGACGAAAAACTGTTTTTT.

The chain is built from TRBV5-4 and TRBJ1-4, with 7 bases that match TRBD1. In germline, CDR1 is SGHNT, CDR2 YYREEE (reference sequence). Trimming cost V 0 bases and J 8 bases; bases outside gene matches: 4. This CDR3 is 14 amino acids long. CDR3 sequence (DNA): TGTGCCAGCAGCTTGGACAGGGGTCAAGAAAAACTGTTTTTT. Translation: CASSLDRGQEKLFF.

This clone occurred a few times. The chain links TRBV19 to TRBJ2-3; 12 nucleotides line up with TRBD2. Trimming took 2 bases from V and 5 from J; bases not matched to a gene: 8. The CDR3 contains 17 residues. Germline CDR1 LNHDA, CDR2 SQIVND (reference sequence). The CDR3 bases are TGTGCCAGTAGTATAAATGGGCTAGCGGGGGGGGTAGATACGCAGTATTTT. This sequence encodes CASSINGLAGGVDTQYF.

CDR3 sequence reads: CASSQEEGLAGGQETQYF. The CDR3 region has the DNA TGTGCCAGCAGCCAAGAAGAGGGACTAGCGGGGGGCCAAGAGACCCAGTACTTC. The chain uses TRBV4-2 and TRBJ2-5; 15 nucleotides align to TRBD2. CDR1 is LGHNA and CDR2 is YNFKEQ in the germline V gene. J lost 1 base, V lost 0 bases, and 3 bases had no gene match. The CDR3 contains 18 residues.

The chain joins TRBV18 to TRBJ1-4; 10 bases are a match to TRBD1. This CDR3 has 17 residues. CDR1 and CDR2 from the germline V gene are KGHSH and LQKENI. V shed 3 bases and J 6 bases; nucleotides not matched to a gene: 10. The CDR3 protein is CASSPLQGGTGDEKLFF. For the CDR3, the DNA is TGTGCCAGCTCACCGTTACAAGGAGGGACAGGGGATGAAAAACTGTTTTTT.

The chain recombines TRBV10-3 with TRBJ2-1, with 13 bases that match TRBD2. After removal of 4 bases from V and 7 bases from J, the junction contained 10 bases not matched to a gene. CDR1 and CDR2 from the germline V gene are ENHRY and SYGVKD. This CDR3 is built from 17 residues. The CDR3 coding sequence is TGTGCCATCAGTGTATCTACTAGCGGGAGGGCTGGGAATGAGCAGTTCTTC. Residues: CAISVSTSGRAGNEQFF.

The chain combines TRBV6-5 with TRBJ1-1; possibly TRBD1 for D (5 bases). Trimming shortened V by 10 bases and J by 5 bases, and 23 bases separated the two germline ends. Germline CDR1 and CDR2: MNHEY and SVGAGI. There are 15 residues in the CDR3. The CDR3 region is CATIKGSGMGTEAFF. The CDR3 bases are TGTGCCACCATCAAGGGGTCGGGCATGGGGACTGAAGCTTTCTTT.

The V gene is TRBV18, the J gene TRBJ1-3, with unresolved D. V gave up 5 bases and J gave up 0 bases, with 5 bases separating them. Germline values: CDR1 KGHSH, CDR2 LQKENI. The CDR3 is 13 residues long. CDR3 residues: CASSSYSGNTIYF. In DNA, the CDR3 is TGTGCCAGCTCAAGCTACTCTGGAAACACCATATATTTT.

The V call is TRBV5-1, the J call TRBJ2-3; D ambiguous. The germline V gene encodes CDR1 SGHRS and CDR2 YFSETQ. The CDR3 length is 12 residues. Trimming removed 3 bases from V and 2 bases from J, with 4 bases in between. The CDR3 reads CASSSFTDTQYF. The DNA for the CDR3 is TGCGCCAGCAGCTCCTTCACAGATACGCAGTATTTT.

CDR3: CASSEGNFNYGYTF. The DNA for the CDR3 is TGTGCCAGCAGTGAAGGTAATTTCAACTATGGCTACACCTTC. This chain joins TRBV6-1 and TRBJ1-2; D remains unclear. The CDR3 consists of 14 residues. Germline assignment: CDR1 MNHNS and CDR2 SASEGT. V lost 1 base and J lost 2, with 8 bases in between.

In the case of this clone: Within the sample, other DNA sequences also encode this same CDR3. The chain carries TRBV24-1 and TRBJ2-1; 11 positions agree with TRBD1. This CDR3 contains 15 residues. The V gene's germline CDR1 is KGHDR and CDR2 SFDVKD. V shed 3 bases and J 5 bases; nucleotides not matched to a gene: 2. The CDR3 DNA follows: TGTGCCACCAGTGATCCGGGACAGGGGGACAATGAGCAGTTCTTC. Translating it yields CATSDPGQGDNEQFF.

The chain employs TRBV5-5 and TRBJ1-1, with D maybe TRBD1 (6 bases). Trimming removed 1 base at V and 0 bases at J, with 13 bases between. Looked up from germline, CDR1 is SGHKS and CDR2 is YYEKEE (reference sequence). CDR3 size: 16 residues. CDR3 amino acids: CASSLSPDRMNTEAFF. The CDR3 coding sequence is TGTGCCAGCAGCTTGAGCCCGGACAGAATGAACACTGAAGCTTTCTTT.

The chain carries TRBV2 and TRBJ2-7, with a weak D call TRBD1 (6 bases). The CDR3 consists of 15 residues. In germline, CDR1 is SNHLY, CDR2 FYNNEI. V lost 6 bases, J lost 6 bases, and 21 bases lay in between. CDR3: CASRVSRQDRGEQYF. CDR3 sequence (DNA): TGTGCCAGCAGAGTTTCAAGACAGGATCGCGGCGAGCAGTACTTC.

The CDR3 bases are TGTGCCTGGAGTCCGCAGGGACAGGGGGCAAATCAGCCCCAGCATTTT. Translation: CAWSPQGQGANQPQHF. This chain links TRBV30 with TRBJ1-5, with TRBD1 identical over 12 bases. J was trimmed by 4 bases and V by 2 bases; bases with no gene match: 6. The CDR3 length is 16 residues. Germline loops: CDR1 GTSNPN, CDR2 SVGIG (reference sequence).

The V gene is TRBV25-1, the J gene TRBJ2-3; 9 bases match TRBD2. The CDR3 spans 15 residues. The junction had 3 bases not matched to a gene; V was cut back by 5 bases and J by 0 bases. CDR1 is MGHDK and CDR2 is SYGVNS in the germline V gene. The CDR3, as DNA: TGTGCCAGCAGTCGAACTAGCGGGAGCACAGATACGCAGTATTTT. Protein: CASSRTSGSTDTQYF.

This clone turned up a few times. The chain links TRBV5-1 to TRBJ2-6; D unclear. The germline CDR1 and CDR2 sequences are SGHRS and YFSETQ. The V gene lost 5 bases and the J gene lost 0 bases, with 9 bases spanning the gap. CDR3 size: 15 residues. The CDR3 protein is CASRQQLSGANVLTF. CDR3 nucleotide sequence: TGCGCCAGCAGACAACAGCTCTCTGGGGCCAACGTCCTGACTTTC.

This clone was seen a handful of times. The V gene is TRBV2, the J gene TRBJ2-1; D might be TRBD2 (5 bases). Germline lookup yields CDR1 SNHLY and CDR2 FYNNEI. The CDR3 has 13 residues. V was pared by 7 bases and J by 10 bases, with 17 bases between. The CDR3 nucleotides are TGTGCCAGCATCGGCGTCCCGCCGGGGGAGCAGTTCTTC. Translation gives CASIGVPPGEQFF.

V and J are TRBV7-8 and TRBJ1-1; TRBD1 agrees at 7 bases. With V trimmed by 5 bases and J by 3 bases, 3 bases remained unmatched. The CDR3 is 13 residues long. Germline V gene lookup returns CDR1 SGHVS and CDR2 FQNEAQ. CDR3: CASSHDRDTEAFF. The CDR3 DNA is TGTGCCAGCAGCCACGACAGGGACACTGAAGCTTTCTTT.

This chain uses TRBV7-9 with TRBJ1-1; 9 bases line up with TRBD1. The germline CDR1 and CDR2 sequences are SEHNR and FQNEAQ (reference sequence). J lost 1 base, V lost 3 bases, and 3 bases had no gene match. This CDR3 comprises 15 residues. CDR3: CASSFGQGRNTEAFF. CDR3 bases: TGTGCCAGCAGCTTCGGACAGGGGCGGAACACTGAAGCTTTCTTT.

To note about this clone: The same CDR3 is also encoded by other DNA sequences in this sample. V gene TRBV5-1 combines with J gene TRBJ2-5; D is unclear. Germline V gene sequence: CDR1 SGHRS, CDR2 YFSETQ. The CDR3 extends over 15 amino acids. Trimming pared 0 bases from V and 4 bases from J, leaving 13 bases between. CDR3 DNA: TGCGCCAGCAGCTTGGCCGGGTTGCCCGGAGAGACCCAGTACTTC. It translates to CASSLAGLPGETQYF.